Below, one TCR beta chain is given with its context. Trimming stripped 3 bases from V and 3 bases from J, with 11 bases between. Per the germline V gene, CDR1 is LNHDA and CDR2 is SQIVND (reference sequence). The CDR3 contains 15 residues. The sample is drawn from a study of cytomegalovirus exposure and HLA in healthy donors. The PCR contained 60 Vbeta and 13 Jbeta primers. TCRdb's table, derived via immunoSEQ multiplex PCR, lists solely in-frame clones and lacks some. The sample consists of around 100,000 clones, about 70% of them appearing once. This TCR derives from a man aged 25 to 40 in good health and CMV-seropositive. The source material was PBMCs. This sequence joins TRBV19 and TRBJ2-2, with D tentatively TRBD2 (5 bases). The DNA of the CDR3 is TGTGCCAGTAGTATTCCCAGCGGTTACACCGGGGAGCTGTTTTTT. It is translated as CASSIPSGYTGELFF.